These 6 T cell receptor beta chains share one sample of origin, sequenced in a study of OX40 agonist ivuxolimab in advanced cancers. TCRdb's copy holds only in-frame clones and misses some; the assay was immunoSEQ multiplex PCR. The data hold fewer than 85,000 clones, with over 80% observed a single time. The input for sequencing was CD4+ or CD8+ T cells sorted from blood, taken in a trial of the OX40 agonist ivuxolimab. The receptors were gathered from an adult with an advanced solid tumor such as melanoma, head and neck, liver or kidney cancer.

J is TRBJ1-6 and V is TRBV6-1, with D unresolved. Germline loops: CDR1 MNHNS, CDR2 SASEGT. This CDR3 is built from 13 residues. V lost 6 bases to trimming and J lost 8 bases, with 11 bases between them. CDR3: CASSTSGDSPLHF. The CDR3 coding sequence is TGTGCCAGCAGCACCTCGGGTGATTCACCCCTCCACTTT.

CDR3 protein: CASSKAAYSNQPQHF. CDR3 nucleotide sequence: TGTGCCAGTAGTAAGGCGGCCTATAGCAATCAGCCCCAGCATTTT. The chain is built from TRBV19 and TRBJ1-5, with D unclear. The CDR3 has 15 amino acids. V lost 4 bases, J lost 0 bases, and 10 bases lay in between. Germline loops: CDR1 LNHDA, CDR2 SQIVND (reference sequence).

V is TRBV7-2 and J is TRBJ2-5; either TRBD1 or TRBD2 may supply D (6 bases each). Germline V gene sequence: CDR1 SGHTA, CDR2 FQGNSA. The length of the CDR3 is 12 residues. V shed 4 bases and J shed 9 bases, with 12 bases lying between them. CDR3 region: CASSSVGGAQYF. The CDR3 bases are TGTGCCAGCAGCTCAGTGGGGGGCGCCCAGTACTTC. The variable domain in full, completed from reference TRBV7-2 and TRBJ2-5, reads GAGVSQSPSNKVTEKGKDVELRCDPISGHTALYWYRQSLGQGLEFLIYFQGNSAPDKSGLPSDRFSAERTGGSVSTLTIQRTQQEDSAVYLCASSSVGGAQYFGPGTRLLVL.

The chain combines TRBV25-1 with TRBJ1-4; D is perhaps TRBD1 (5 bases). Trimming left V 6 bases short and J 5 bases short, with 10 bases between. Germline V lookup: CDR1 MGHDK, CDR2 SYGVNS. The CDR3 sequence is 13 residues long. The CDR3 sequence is CASRGQGNEKLFF. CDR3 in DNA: TGTGCCAGCAGGGGGCAGGGCAATGAAAAACTGTTTTTT.

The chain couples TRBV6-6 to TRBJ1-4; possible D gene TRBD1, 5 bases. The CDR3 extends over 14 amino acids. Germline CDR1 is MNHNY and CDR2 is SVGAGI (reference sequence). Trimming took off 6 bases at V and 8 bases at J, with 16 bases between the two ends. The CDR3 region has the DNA TGTGCCAGCAGCTTTCTGAGGGGTGGAGAAAAACTGTTTTTT. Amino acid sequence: CASSFLRGGEKLFF.

Here the CDR3 reads CASSTRDLGGETQYF. The CDR3 DNA sequence: TGTGCCAGCAGTACCAGAGACCTAGGAGGAGAGACCCAGTACTTC. This chain links TRBV28 with TRBJ2-5; tentative D call: TRBD2 (5 bases). With 5 bases removed from V and 4 bases from J, the gap between germline ends came to 17 bases. CDR1 is MDHEN, CDR2 SYDVKM, per germline. The CDR3 totals 15 residues.